This T cell receptor (beta chain) was obtained from a study of neurological immune-mediated disorders. V gave up 0 bases and J gave up 7 bases, with 15 bases separating them. The germline V gene encodes CDR1 LNHNV and CDR2 YYDKDF (reference sequence). The CDR3 length is 15 residues. In its sample, this clonotype was seen a few times. TCRdb called the 5' RACE reads again in MiXCR, with one record for every CDR3 protein. The sample yields 65,000 to 90,000 distinct CDR3 sequences, under 13% seen once. This clonotype originated in a man aged 35 to 55 in good health. Material: PBMCs. The chain links TRBV15 to TRBJ1-2; D uncertain. The CDR3 DNA reads TGTGCCACCAGCAGAGATACAGTCACCCGTGGTGGCTACACCTTC. This sequence encodes CATSRDTVTRGGYTF.